This TCR beta chain was profiled in a study of response to subunit inactivated influenza vaccine. TCRdb reprocessed the RT-PCR reads via MiXCR and lists one record per CDR3 protein. Here the sample spans under 200,000 distinct CDR3 sequences, about 12% being singletons. This same sample was also part of a study on T cells expressing NK-cell markers. That work contributes: TCR beta cDNA was made by 5'RACE template switching with UMIs. Seven of the eight sequenced donors were classified as HCMV-seropositive, and one was classified as seronegative. The authors restricted sorting to alpha-beta TCR T cells with an anti-gamma-delta TCR antibody in several experiments. Among a handful of donors, these clonotypes also ranked first in the CD3+CD56-NKG2C+ fraction.

The receptor was derived from a man aged 50-60 years who received an inactivated influenza vaccine. The material was CD8+ T cells sorted from PBMCs, obtained 11 to 12 days after vaccination.

The CDR3 region has the DNA TGTGCCAGCAGCCTTGGAGGGAGAGAACAAGAGACCCAGTACTTC. Its protein is CASSLGGREQETQYF. This sequence joins TRBV27 and TRBJ2-5, with TRBD2 as a possible D gene (6 bases). Germline V CDR1 and CDR2: MNHEY, SMNVEV (reference sequence). The CDR3 runs 15 residues. V lost 6 bases to trimming and J lost 2 bases, with 16 bases between them.